The clone carrying this T cell receptor (beta chain) occurred a few times. Its antigen is still unknown. This record comes from a study of spatial heterogeneity in lung cancer. Study-level findings and limits: As ubiquitous and regional nonsynonymous mutations varied, counts of ubiquitous and regional expanded TCRs tracked them, respectively. Tumor mutation count correlated with how many alpha and beta TCRs expanded intratumorally. Tumor T cell coverage was estimated at around 7% for alpha and roughly 14% for beta chains.

TCRdb independently ran MiXCR on the 5' RACE reads; one entry per CDR3 protein. This table holds 20,000 to 30,000 distinct CDR3 sequences, 8.8% found once. V shed 6 bases and J shed 0 bases, with 13 bases lying between them. The CDR3 totals 15 residues. From germline, CDR1 is KGHSH and CDR2 LQKENI. Time point: sample taken at primary tumor resection. Sequencing of whole RNA from tumor, nontumor lung or frozen PBMC involved no sorting. This TCR derives from a male donor with early-stage non-small cell lung cancer. The sequencing used lung tumor tissue, collected at surgery. The rearrangement links TRBV18 to TRBJ2-3, with D tentatively TRBD2 (6 bases). CDR3 amino acids: CASSGGDSSTDTQYF. CDR3 nucleotide sequence: TGTGCCAGCTCCGGGGGAGACTCTAGCACAGATACGCAGTATTTT.